These T cell receptor beta chains were read from a single sample in a study of shared clonotypes between healthy human individuals. Sequencing used immunoSEQ multiplex PCR; TCRdb keeps in-frame clones, though not all of them. The profile covers 2 million to 2.5 million clones, with under 97% appearing a single time and 0.1% to 0.15% taken by the ten largest. Sequencing was carried out using naive CD4+ T cells sorted from blood. These receptors were taken from a man between 18 and 35 years old in good health. CDR3s include the opening cysteine and the closing phenylalanine or tryptophan. The size of a clone is reported for some rows only, either as once, few or many, or as a class for expanded clones.

abundance: .; v_gene: TRBV29-1; CDR3aa: CSVERGTDTQYF
abundance: .; v_gene: TRBV19; CDR3aa: CASSIEATSNEQFF
abundance: .; v_gene: TRBV11-2; CDR3aa: CASSPQGWNSGNTIYF
abundance: .; v_gene: TRBV7-2; CDR3aa: CASSISGGNTGELFF
abundance: .; v_gene: TRBV5-1; CDR3aa: CASSRQGNDEQYF
abundance: .; v_gene: TRBV6-5; CDR3aa: CASSSLTGNEAFF
abundance: .; v_gene: TRBV7-2; CDR3aa: CASSLGPGPYEQYF
abundance: .; v_gene: TRBV2; CDR3aa: CASSDSWVGAGELFF
abundance: .; v_gene: TRBV10-3; CDR3aa: CAIGGAGWPETQYF
abundance: .; v_gene: TRBV28; CDR3aa: CASSLQGAQRPQHF
abundance: .; v_gene: TRBV7-2; CDR3aa: CASSFAGGDGYTF
abundance: .; v_gene: TRBV7-8; CDR3aa: CASSLAGRHEQFF
abundance: .; v_gene: TRBV12-2; CDR3aa: CASRPREPGLAGLFTGELFF
abundance: .; v_gene: TRBV5-1; CDR3aa: CASSLDGGRSYNSPLHF
abundance: .; v_gene: TRBV27; CDR3aa: CASRPDGNPLNEQFF
abundance: .; v_gene: TRBV18; CDR3aa: CASSPMAGGDNTEAFF
abundance: .; v_gene: TRBV10-3; CDR3aa: CAISEPTAPGDYTF
abundance: few; v_gene: TRBV11-3; CDR3aa: CASSLIRTSDYNEQFF
abundance: .; v_gene: TRBV6-5; CDR3aa: CASNPGQGVHEQYF
abundance: .; v_gene: TRBV5-1; CDR3aa: CASSLEGFSGANVLTF
abundance: .; v_gene: TRBV21-1; CDR3aa: CASSKARDRVFYEQYF
abundance: once; v_gene: TRBV7-6; CDR3aa: CASKEGGAGTQYF
abundance: .; v_gene: TRBV19; CDR3aa: CASRPGQGNEKLFF
abundance: .; v_gene: TRBV5-1; CDR3aa: CASSLEGNGNTIYF
abundance: .; v_gene: TRBV27; CDR3aa: CASSSGRHSGNTIYF
abundance: once; v_gene: TRBV19; CDR3aa: CASSKKGEDEQFF
abundance: .; v_gene: TRBV19; CDR3aa: CASSGLAGGTDTQYF
abundance: .; v_gene: TRBV19; CDR3aa: CASSFRDGEQYF
abundance: .; v_gene: TRBV4-2; CDR3aa: CASSLEGSSNQPQHF
abundance: .; v_gene: TRBV2; CDR3aa: CASSEQAGNTIYF
abundance: .; v_gene: TRBV6-1; CDR3aa: CASSEIRGNTYSPLHF
abundance: .; v_gene: TRBV5-1; CDR3aa: CASSLGISGNSPLHF
abundance: .; v_gene: TRBV5-1; CDR3aa: CASSLSPGLNQPQHF
abundance: .; v_gene: TRBV6-5; CDR3aa: CASSGAGRTGELFF
abundance: .; v_gene: TRBV29-1; CDR3aa: CTGGFTDTQYF
abundance: .; v_gene: TRBV5-6; CDR3aa: CASSLPILGPTDTQYF
abundance: .; v_gene: TRBV4-1; CDR3aa: CASSQEVLLAGEQYF
abundance: .; v_gene: TRBV5-1; CDR3aa: CASSLEGTGFRETQYF
abundance: .; v_gene: TRBV25-1; CDR3aa: CASSDRAYEQYF
abundance: .; v_gene: TRBV20-1; CDR3aa: CSARKYNEQFF
abundance: .; v_gene: TRBV15; CDR3aa: CATSPGGGGGEKLFF
abundance: .; v_gene: TRBV15; CDR3aa: CATSRQGKGPDRSQHF
abundance: .; v_gene: TRBV6-1; CDR3aa: CASSEIVDRLNGYTF
abundance: .; v_gene: TRBV4-3; CDR3aa: CASSPVHGTGIGYTF
abundance: once; v_gene: TRBV4-1; CDR3aa: CASSQDGYGYTF
abundance: .; v_gene: TRBV19; CDR3aa: CASSIVLRGSSGNTIYF
abundance: .; v_gene: TRBV19; CDR3aa: CASTNSGLRGSETQYF
abundance: .; v_gene: TRBV29-1; CDR3aa: CSVMHRMNTEAFF
abundance: .; v_gene: TRBV28; CDR3aa: CASRPNRGTNQPQHF
abundance: .; v_gene: TRBV2; CDR3aa: CASSGLAQQFF
abundance: .; v_gene: TRBV11-2; CDR3aa: CASRKAGQGYDNEQFF
abundance: .; v_gene: TRBV25-1; CDR3aa: CASSELRWTGAGETQYF
abundance: .; v_gene: TRBV14; CDR3aa: CASSQGGGKSNQPQHF
abundance: .; v_gene: TRBV14; CDR3aa: CASSRMSGASTEAFF
abundance: .; v_gene: TRBV2; CDR3aa: CASSERAGGVTDTQYF